This T cell receptor (beta chain) was captured in a study of shared clonotypes between healthy human individuals. In the study overall: The study drew on a couple of women and a few men aged 18 to 49 as donors.

Unmatched junction bases numbered 18, after V lost 5 bases and J lost 2 bases. There are 20 residues in the CDR3. Per the germline V gene, CDR1 is LNHNV and CDR2 is YYDKDF (reference sequence). The data were produced by immunoSEQ multiplex PCR, yet TCRdb's version contains in-frame clones alone and is incomplete. The table lists about 2.4 million clones, approximately 93% of them singletons, with approximately 0.37% in the top ten. Remarks on this clone: Its antigen is as yet unknown.

Study-level results: A small donor pool kept down the genetic and exposure-history diversity that was represented.

The clonotype originates from a young man in good health. Some clones in this sample may be carry-over from other donors' samples. The V gene is TRBV15, the J gene TRBJ2-1; 10 positions match TRBD2. Sequences were obtained from naive CD4+ T cells from PBMCs. Subset here: CD45RA+ positively selected. The CDR3 loop reads CATSPEREGLFKRAYNEQFF. CDR3 coding DNA: TGTGCCACCAGCCCCGAGCGGGAGGGCCTTTTTAAGAGGGCCTACAATGAGCAGTTCTTC.